These 8 T cell receptor beta chains share one sample of origin, sequenced in a study of blood T cell repertoires in COVID-19. The method was immunoSEQ multiplex PCR; TCRdb's version includes in-frame clones alone and lacks a portion of them. The data show some 80,000 clones, more than 60% seen once. Material for sequencing was peripheral blood. The receptors here all came from a human donor in a cohort sampled during active COVID-19.

The chain carries TRBV4-3 and TRBJ2-1; TRBD2 matches at 14 bases. CDR1 is LGHNA, CDR2 YSLEER, per germline. V was pared by 3 bases and J by 10 bases, with 2 bases of the junction left unmatched. The CDR3 consists of 14 residues. CDR3: CASSQGLAGDEQFF. For the CDR3, the DNA is TGCGCCAGCAGCCAGGGACTAGCGGGAGACGAGCAGTTCTTC.

This chain connects TRBV5-1 to TRBJ2-3, with 13 bases lining up with TRBD2. Per germline, CDR1 SGHRS and CDR2 YFSETQ. The J segment lost 2 bases and the V segment lost 4 bases, leaving 4 bases of the junction unmatched. CDR3 length equals 16 residues. The CDR3 DNA follows: TGCGCCAGCAGCCTACTAGCGGGGGGGATCACAGATACGCAGTATTTT. Translating it yields CASSLLAGGITDTQYF.

The CDR3 sequence: CASSYEVGASTDTQYF. In nucleotides, the CDR3 is TGTGCCAGCAGTTACGAGGTGGGAGCTAGCACAGATACGCAGTATTTT. The chain combines TRBV6-6 with TRBJ2-3, with TRBD2 as a possible D gene (5 bases). CDR3 length equals 16 residues. The germline V gene has CDR1 MNHNY and CDR2 SVGAGI (reference sequence). Trimming left V 2 bases short and J 0 bases short, with 12 bases between.

The J gene is TRBJ2-7, the V gene TRBV28; 8 nucleotides align to TRBD2. Unmatched junction bases numbered 8, after V lost 3 bases and J lost 1 base. CDR1 is MDHEN, CDR2 SYDVKM, per germline. CDR3 length: 16 residues. The CDR3 nucleotides read TGTGCCAGCAGTTTTCAACTAGCGGTACTATCCTACGAGCAGTACTTC. Protein sequence: CASSFQLAVLSYEQYF.

The chain uses TRBV27 and TRBJ1-4; D is possibly TRBD1 (5 bases). V lost 0 bases, J lost 13 bases, and 15 bases lay in between. CDR3 length: 14 residues. From germline, CDR1 is MNHEY and CDR2 SMNVEV (reference sequence). The CDR3 DNA follows: TGTGCCAGCAGTTTATCCCGGTCCGCGGGGGGACTGTTTTTT. Protein sequence: CASSLSRSAGGLFF.

The chain recombines TRBV4-1 with TRBJ2-2; 8 bases line up with TRBD1. V lost 3 bases and J lost 5; bases outside the gene matches: 11. The CDR3 is made up of 17 amino acids. CDR1 and CDR2 (germline): MGHRA, YSYEKL. The CDR3 reads CASSQFSTGALTGELFF. The CDR3 DNA follows: TGCGCCAGCAGCCAGTTCTCGACAGGGGCTTTGACCGGGGAGCTGTTTTTT.

In DNA, the CDR3 is TGCGCCAGCAGCTTCTCAGGGGATAGAAATCAGCCCCAGCATTTT. Protein: CASSFSGDRNQPQHF. The chain joins TRBV5-1 to TRBJ1-5; maybe TRBD1 (6 bases). Germline CDR1 reads SGHRS; CDR2 reads YFSETQ. The CDR3 consists of 15 residues. V dropped 2 bases and J dropped 4 bases, with 13 bases sitting between them.

V usage is TRBV19 and J usage is TRBJ1-2; possibly TRBD1 for D (5 bases). This CDR3 is built from 16 residues. Germline V gene lookup returns CDR1 LNHDA and CDR2 SQIVND (reference sequence). Trimming left V 3 bases short and J 3 bases short, with 17 bases between. CDR3 amino acids: CASSIVRGLWDYGYTF. CDR3 nucleotide sequence: TGTGCCAGTAGTATCGTCCGGGGGTTGTGGGACTATGGCTACACCTTC.